These 3 T cell receptor beta chains were all obtained from the same sample, sequenced in a study of vaccination and CD4 T cells after COVID-19. Sequenced with the Oncomine TCR Beta short-read assay was DNA taken from cultured CD4+ T cells. TCRdb recomputed calls from the PCR reads with MiXCR, one row per CDR3 protein. Among 16,000 or so distinct CDR3 sequences listed, around 50% were seen once. Treatment meaning: approximately 10-day PBMC culture with coronavirus spike peptide pools or control peptides (ViraFEST assay). Their antigen targets remain unknown. Sequences were obtained from CD4+ T cells from blood, cultured in vitro. The source of these receptors is a human donor who had recovered from COVID-19.

V and J are TRBV7-9 and TRBJ1-3; 8 bases are a match to TRBD1. There are 17 residues in the CDR3. V was pared by 5 bases and J by 1 base, with 10 bases of the junction left unmatched. Germline V gene sequence: CDR1 SEHNR, CDR2 FQNEAQ (reference sequence). The CDR3 DNA reads as TGTGCCAGCAGCCCCAGGACAGGGCGGCAATCTGGAAACACCATATATTTT. This codes for CASSPRTGRQSGNTIYF.

The chain uses TRBV5-8 and TRBJ1-2; D is uncertain. CDR1 and CDR2 (germline): SGHTS, YDEGEE. V was shortened by 5 bases and J by 2 bases, with 10 bases between the two germline ends. The length of the CDR3 is 13 residues. The CDR3 protein is CASSHTANYGYTF. DNA of the CDR3: TGTGCCAGCAGTCATACAGCGAACTATGGCTACACCTTC.

The gene calls are TRBV24-1 and TRBJ1-1; D uncertain. This CDR3 contains 13 residues. The V and J ends lost 3 bases and 1 base respectively, with 5 bases between them. CDR1 and CDR2 from the germline V gene are KGHDR and SFDVKD. CDR3 residues: CATSDVRNTEAFF. DNA for the CDR3: TGTGCCACCAGTGATGTACGGAACACTGAAGCTTTCTTT.